One TCR beta chain is described in this entry. Stated time point: blood from clinic visit 5 months post-surgery; TSC patient then seizure free. At least one anti-epileptic drug was given before surgery. This entry comes from a study of brain T cells in children with intractable seizures. Profiling relied on immunoSEQ multiplex PCR, and the TCRdb table lists in-frame clones only, not all of them. Of around 340,000 clones listed, 93% are singletons. Germline CDR1 reads SGHRS; CDR2 reads YFSETQ. V gave up 0 bases and J gave up 6 bases, with 16 bases separating them. The CDR3 is made up of 16 amino acids. Sequenced here: peripheral blood, sampled about 5 months after surgery. The genes are TRBV5-1 and TRBJ2-1, with D possibly matching TRBD1 (5 bases). The clonotype was recovered from a boy under two years old with tuberous sclerosis and intractable seizures. CDR3 protein: CASSLGSRALINEQFF. The CDR3 DNA follows: TGCGCCAGCAGCTTGGGTAGCAGGGCTCTGATCAATGAGCAGTTCTTC.